These 30 T cell receptor beta chains came from one sample sequenced in a study of cytomegalovirus exposure and HLA in healthy donors. The PCR contained 60 Vbeta and 13 Jbeta primers. Data came from immunoSEQ multiplex PCR; TCRdb stores just in-frame clones and leaves some out. The sample yields around 150,000 clones, around nine tenths seen once. Specimen: PBMCs. Receptors originate from a woman younger than 45 in good health and CMV-seronegative.

This chain joins TRBV7-9 and TRBJ1-2, with D perhaps matching TRBD1 (5 bases). This CDR3 comprises 14 residues. Trimming removed 5 bases at V and 2 bases at J, with 12 bases between. The germline V gene has CDR1 SEHNR and CDR2 FQNEAQ (reference sequence). The DNA of the CDR3 is TGTGCCAGCAGCGAAAGAACAGGAAACTATGGCTACACCTTC. Protein: CASSERTGNYGYTF.

This clone was detected once. The chain recombines TRBV28 with TRBJ1-5, with TRBD1 as a possible D gene (5 bases). Germline lookup yields CDR1 MDHEN and CDR2 SYDVKM. The V gene lost 6 bases and the J gene lost 0 bases, with 12 bases spanning the gap. The length of the CDR3 is 15 residues. CDR3 in DNA: TGTGCCAGCAGGGGATGGGGCCTTAGCAATCAGCCCCAGCATTTT. Its translation is CASRGWGLSNQPQHF.

The rearrangement joins TRBV30 to TRBJ1-5; 10 positions match TRBD1. CDR1 and CDR2 from the germline V gene are GTSNPN and SVGIG (reference sequence). CDR3 size: 15 residues. After removal of 2 bases from V and 2 bases from J, the junction contained 3 bases not matched to a gene. CDR3 sequence reads: CAWSPGTGGNQPQHF. CDR3 coding DNA: TGTGCCTGGAGTCCCGGGACAGGGGGCAATCAGCCCCAGCATTTT.

This clone qualifies as medium-sized. The rearrangement joins TRBV18 to TRBJ1-3, with unresolved D. The germline V gene has CDR1 KGHSH and CDR2 LQKENI. This CDR3 has 15 residues. V dropped 0 bases and J dropped 3 bases, with 9 bases sitting between them. CDR3 region: CASSPPLGIGNTIYF. CDR3 sequence (DNA): TGTGCCAGCTCACCACCCCTCGGGATTGGAAACACCATATATTTT.

The gene calls are TRBV28 and TRBJ2-7, with a tentative D call TRBD1 (5 bases). Per the germline V gene, CDR1 is MDHEN and CDR2 is SYDVKM. This CDR3 is 14 amino acids long. Trimming took 2 bases from V and 5 from J, leaving 13 bases between them. In nucleotides, the CDR3 is TGTGCCAGCAGTTTAGGGTATGCAGGGAACGAGCAGTACTTC. Its protein product is CASSLGYAGNEQYF.

This sequence joins TRBV9 and TRBJ2-1, with 10 bases matching TRBD2. Germline V gene sequence: CDR1 SGDLS, CDR2 YYNGEE. This CDR3 is 16 amino acids long. J was trimmed by 7 bases and V by 4 bases; bases with no gene match: 11. The CDR3 sequence is CASSSPLAGAVNEQFF. DNA of the CDR3: TGTGCCAGCAGCTCACCTCTAGCGGGAGCGGTGAATGAGCAGTTCTTC.

CDR3 nucleotide sequence: TGTGCCAGCAGCTTCCAGGGAAACACCATATATTTT. Its protein product is CASSFQGNTIYF. The genes are TRBV5-4 and TRBJ1-3; D gene uncertain. The CDR3 covers 12 residues. The V and J ends lost 2 bases and 4 bases respectively, with 4 bases between them. Germline assignment: CDR1 SGHNT and CDR2 YYREEE (reference sequence).

The J gene is TRBJ2-5, the V gene TRBV18; no firm D call. This CDR3 is 13 amino acids long. CDR1 is KGHSH and CDR2 is LQKENI in the germline V gene. The V end lost 3 bases, the J end lost 2 bases, and 7 bases lay between the germline ends. CDR3 region: CASSPSIQETQYF. In DNA form, the CDR3 reads TGTGCCAGCTCACCTAGCATTCAAGAGACCCAGTACTTC.

CDR3 amino acids: CASRGQGTAANTEAFF. The CDR3, as DNA: TGTGCCAGCAGGGGACAGGGGACAGCTGCGAACACTGAAGCTTTCTTT. The gene calls are TRBV2 and TRBJ1-1, with 10 bases fitting TRBD1. The trim removed 6 bases at V and 1 base at J, leaving 8 bases unmatched. In germline, CDR1 is SNHLY, CDR2 FYNNEI. The CDR3 is 16 amino acids.

V is TRBV6-6 and J is TRBJ1-1; D not certain. Trimming shortened V by 4 bases and J by 2 bases, and 14 bases separated the two germline ends. This CDR3 is built from 15 residues. Germline V gives CDR1 MNHNY, CDR2 SVGAGI (reference sequence). The DNA for the CDR3 is TGTGCCAGCAGTTCGACGAAGGGAGGAAACACTGAAGCTTTCTTT. It yields the protein CASSSTKGGNTEAFF.

Note on this clone: Germline and junction disagree at one end, which may indicate a read error. V and J are TRBV29-1 and TRBJ2-7; D unresolved. CDR3 length: 12 residues. Germline values: CDR1 SQVTM, CDR2 ANQGSEA. CDR3 sequence: CFKQKAAYEQYF. The CDR3 region has the DNA TGTTTCAAGCAGAAGGCGGCATACGAGCAGTACTTC.

V is TRBV7-9 and J is TRBJ1-1, with 9 bases lining up with TRBD1. The germline gives CDR1 SEHNR, CDR2 FQNEAQ (reference sequence). Germline trimming cut 1 base from V and 1 base from J; bases unmatched to any gene: 10. The CDR3 has 18 amino acids. The CDR3 here is CASSLGPGQGDGNTEAFF. CDR3 DNA sequence: TGTGCCAGCAGCTTAGGCCCGGGACAGGGAGACGGGAACACTGAAGCTTTCTTT.

The chain carries TRBV25-1 and TRBJ2-7; the D gene is possibly TRBD1 (5 bases). Germline V gives CDR1 MGHDK, CDR2 SYGVNS. The ends were cut back, 7 bases at V and 3 bases at J, with 13 bases in the middle. This CDR3 region has 13 residues. DNA for the CDR3: TGTGCCAGCACTCGAGACAGAAACTACGAGCAGTACTTC. Translation: CASTRDRNYEQYF.

This chain joins TRBV9 and TRBJ1-3; D unclear. CDR1 and CDR2 (germline): SGDLS, YYNGEE. Deletions cut 0 bases from V and 2 bases from J, with 12 bases between. There are 16 residues in the CDR3. The CDR3 protein is CASSVENGFTGNTIYF. In DNA form, the CDR3 reads TGTGCCAGCAGCGTAGAGAACGGGTTTACTGGAAACACCATATATTTT.

The CDR3: CAWSVTIGGAFGNSPLHF. CDR3 nucleotide sequence: TGTGCCTGGAGTGTAACGATTGGGGGCGCCTTTGGAAATTCACCCCTCCACTTT. V is TRBV30 and J is TRBJ1-6, with D perhaps TRBD1 (6 bases). Germline V lookup: CDR1 GTSNPN, CDR2 SVGIG (reference sequence). Trimming cost V 0 bases and J 7 bases, with 22 bases left between them. This CDR3 region has 18 residues.

The chain combines TRBV6-5 with TRBJ1-6; D is undetermined. The V gene's germline CDR1 is MNHEY and CDR2 SVGAGI. Trimming took off 0 bases at V and 4 bases at J, with 10 bases between the two ends. The CDR3 spans 16 residues. For the CDR3, the DNA is TGTGCCAGCAGTTACTCGAACCGCAGGTATAATTCACCCCTCCACTTT. It yields the protein CASSYSNRRYNSPLHF.

The gene calls are TRBV5-6 and TRBJ2-7, with 9 bases lining up with TRBD1. This CDR3 has 14 residues. The trim removed 3 bases at V and 5 bases at J, leaving 6 bases unmatched. Germline loops: CDR1 SGHDT, CDR2 YYEEEE. CDR3 region: CASSSPGQGDEQYF. CDR3 nucleotide sequence: TGTGCCAGCAGCTCCCCGGGACAGGGTGACGAGCAGTACTTC.

This chain joins TRBV6-6 and TRBJ2-1, with 8 bases fitting TRBD2. Germline V gene data show CDR1 as MNHNY and CDR2 as SVGAGI (reference sequence). The CDR3 contains 15 residues. The V segment lost 0 bases and the J segment 8 bases; nucleotides outside the gene matches: 6. CDR3 protein: CASSYSGLAEDEQFF. The DNA of the CDR3 is TGTGCCAGCAGTTACTCAGGACTAGCCGAGGATGAGCAGTTCTTC.

The chain recombines TRBV19 with TRBJ2-6; no definite D call. Trimming shortened V by 5 bases and J by 2 bases, and 7 bases separated the two germline ends. The CDR3 contains 14 residues. The germline gives CDR1 LNHDA, CDR2 SQIVND (reference sequence). The CDR3 sequence is CASSAIPGANVLTF. The CDR3 DNA reads TGTGCCAGTAGTGCGATCCCTGGGGCCAACGTCCTGACTTTC.

This clone was counted only a few times. CDR3: CASSLDPRENTEAFF. Written as DNA, the CDR3 is TGTGCCAGCAGCTTAGATCCCAGGGAGAACACTGAAGCTTTCTTT. This rearrangement joins TRBV7-9 to TRBJ1-1; D is possibly TRBD1 (5 bases). Trimming removed 1 base from V and 1 base from J, with 10 bases in between. In germline, CDR1 is SEHNR, CDR2 FQNEAQ (reference sequence). The CDR3 consists of 15 residues.

The rearrangement links TRBV7-2 to TRBJ2-5; D may be TRBD2 (5 bases). The CDR3 loop spans 12 amino acids. Germline CDR1 is SGHTA and CDR2 is FQGNSA. V was pared by 5 bases and J by 3 bases, with 7 bases between. The CDR3 sequence is CASSPGEETQYF. CDR3 in DNA: TGTGCCAGCAGCCCCGGGGAAGAGACCCAGTACTTC.

There are a few counts of this clone. The chain carries TRBV5-3 and TRBJ2-6; tentatively, D is TRBD1 (6 bases). TRBV5-3 is reported as an ORF; its role is uncertain. The CDR3 has 17 amino acids. The V and J ends lost 9 bases and 0 bases respectively, with 19 bases between them. CDR3 in amino acids: CAKWGYRAASGANVLTF. The CDR3 DNA follows: TGTGCCAAATGGGGGTACAGGGCAGCCTCTGGGGCCAACGTCCTGACTTTC.

V is TRBV7-9 and J is TRBJ1-1, with D perhaps TRBD1 (5 bases). Germline V gives CDR1 SEHNR, CDR2 FQNEAQ (reference sequence). The CDR3 extends over 13 amino acids. Trimming removed 2 bases from V and 7 bases from J, with 11 bases in between. CDR3 sequence reads: CASSLRGSDEAFF. For the CDR3, the DNA is TGTGCCAGCAGCTTAAGGGGAAGTGATGAAGCTTTCTTT.

CDR3 in amino acids: CASSTPRGGNYGYTF. As DNA, the CDR3 is TGTGCCAGTAGTACCCCAAGGGGGGGGAACTATGGCTACACCTTC. The chain carries TRBV19 and TRBJ1-2; maybe TRBD1 (6 bases). Trimming cost V 4 bases and J 2 bases, with 14 bases left between them. This CDR3 has 15 residues. Per the germline V gene, CDR1 is LNHDA and CDR2 is SQIVND (reference sequence).

The J gene is TRBJ2-7, the V gene TRBV5-6; a possible D gene is TRBD1 (6 bases). Looked up from germline, CDR1 is SGHDT and CDR2 is YYEEEE. Trimming stripped 1 base from V and 2 bases from J, with 10 bases between. This CDR3 comprises 14 residues. Written as DNA, the CDR3 is TGTGCCAGCAGCTTGACAGGGAGAACCTACGAGCAGTACTTC. Translated: CASSLTGRTYEQYF.

The chain is built from TRBV9 and TRBJ2-1; TRBD2 agrees at 7 bases. V trimming: 0 bases; J trimming: 11 bases; junction bases outside the gene matches: 5. Germline loops: CDR1 SGDLS, CDR2 YYNGEE. This CDR3 is built from 13 residues. The CDR3: CASSVDRTRKQFF. The CDR3 DNA follows: TGTGCCAGCAGCGTAGACAGGACTAGGAAGCAGTTCTTC.

Only a few counts were recorded for this clone. The chain employs TRBV5-6 and TRBJ2-1; 14 positions match TRBD2. V was pared by 2 bases and J by 3 bases, with 10 bases of the junction left unmatched. The germline CDR1 and CDR2 sequences are SGHDT and YYEEEE. This CDR3 spans 19 amino acids. This CDR3 reads CASSFPGTSGSGSYNEQFF. The CDR3 bases are TGTGCCAGCAGCTTTCCGGGGACTAGCGGGAGTGGTAGCTACAATGAGCAGTTCTTC. Complete variable domain (other parts from reference TRBV5-6 and TRBJ2-1): DAGVTQSPTHLIKTRGQQVTLRCSPKSGHDTVSWYQQALGQGPQFIFQYYEEEERQRGNFPDRFSGHQFPNYSSELNVNALLLGDSALYLCASSFPGTSGSGSYNEQFFGPGTRLTVL.

This chain joins TRBV4-1 and TRBJ1-1; D uncertain. Germline V gene lookup returns CDR1 MGHRA and CDR2 YSYEKL. The CDR3 has 12 amino acids. With 3 bases removed from V and 9 bases from J, the gap between germline ends came to 11 bases. CDR3 protein: CASSQPQAQAFF. The DNA for the CDR3 is TGCGCCAGCAGCCAGCCCCAGGCACAAGCTTTCTTT.

J is TRBJ2-7 and V is TRBV7-2; 8 positions match TRBD2. V gave up 1 base and J gave up 7 bases; unmatched junction bases: 3. This CDR3 contains 13 residues. The germline gives CDR1 SGHTA, CDR2 FQGNSA. CDR3 region: CASSLGASGEQYF. CDR3 nucleotides: TGTGCCAGCAGCTTAGGGGCTAGCGGGGAGCAGTACTTC. Complete variable domain (other parts from reference TRBV7-2 and TRBJ2-7): GAGVSQSPSNKVTEKGKDVELRCDPISGHTALYWYRQSLGQGLEFLIYFQGNSAPDKSGLPSDRFSAERTGGSVSTLTIQRTQQEDSAVYLCASSLGASGEQYFGPGTRLTVT.

V and J are TRBV28 and TRBJ2-7; 7 bases align to TRBD2. From germline, CDR1 is MDHEN and CDR2 SYDVKM. J gave up 2 bases and V 3 bases, and 7 bases lay outside the gene matches. The CDR3 is 15 residues long. The CDR3 sequence is CASSFRGRVAYEQYF. CDR3 DNA: TGTGCCAGCAGTTTTCGGGGGAGGGTAGCCTACGAGCAGTACTTC.